Below are 2 T cell receptor beta chains sequenced from a single sample in a study of radiation and T cells in renal cell carcinoma. Assay: immunoSEQ multiplex PCR; the TCRdb copy retains only in-frame clones and omits some. In the table there are around 77,000 clones, 70% to 90% of which are singletons. Time point noted: blood 4 weeks post-SBRT, at nephrectomy. Treatment denoted: 15 Gy SBRT to primary tumor, nephrectomy 4 weeks later. Specimen: blood, collected from a patient whose treatment included radiotherapy and nephrectomy. The receptor set was obtained from a woman in her fifties or sixties with renal cell carcinoma.

This chain connects TRBV4-3 to TRBJ2-6, with D unclear. The CDR3 totals 13 residues. V gave up 7 bases and J gave up 0 bases, with 4 bases separating them. Germline values: CDR1 LGHNA, CDR2 YSLEER. CDR3: CASTSSGANVLTF. CDR3 nucleotide sequence: TGCGCCAGCACCAGCTCTGGGGCCAACGTCCTGACTTTC.

V and J are TRBV15 and TRBJ2-7; D might be TRBD2 (6 bases). Germline loops: CDR1 LNHNV, CDR2 YYDKDF (reference sequence). The CDR3 extends over 14 amino acids. The V end was cut by 5 bases, the J end by 2 bases, with 13 bases between. The CDR3 DNA is TGTGCCACCAGCTCTCCCGGAGGGACCTACGAGCAGTACTTC. Residues: CATSSPGGTYEQYF.